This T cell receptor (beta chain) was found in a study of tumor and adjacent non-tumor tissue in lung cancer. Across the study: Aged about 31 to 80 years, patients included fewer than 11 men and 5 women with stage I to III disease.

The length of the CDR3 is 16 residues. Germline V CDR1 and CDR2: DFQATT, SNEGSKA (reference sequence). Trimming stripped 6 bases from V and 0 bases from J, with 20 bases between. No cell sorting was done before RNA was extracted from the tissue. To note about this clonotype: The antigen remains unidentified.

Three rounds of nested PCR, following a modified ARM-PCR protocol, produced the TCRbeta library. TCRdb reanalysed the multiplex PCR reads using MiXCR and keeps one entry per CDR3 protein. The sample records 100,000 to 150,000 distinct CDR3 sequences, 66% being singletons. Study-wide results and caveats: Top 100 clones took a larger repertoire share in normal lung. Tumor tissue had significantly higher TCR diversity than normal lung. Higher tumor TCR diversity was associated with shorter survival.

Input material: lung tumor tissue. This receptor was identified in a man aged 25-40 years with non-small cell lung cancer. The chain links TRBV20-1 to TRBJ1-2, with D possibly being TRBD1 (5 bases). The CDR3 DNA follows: TGCAGTGCCGAGAGCGGGACCGCAGAGTCTAACTATGGCTACACCTTC. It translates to CSAESGTAESNYGYTF.